This is a list of T cell receptor beta chains from one sample in a study of T-cell memory formation after mild COVID-19. TCRdb passed the 5' RACE reads through MiXCR, listing each CDR3 protein once. This sample has 300,000 to 350,000 distinct CDR3 sequences; roughly an eighth occur once, and the top ten carry 21%. Sequencing was carried out using PBMCs or a T cell subset sorted from them (not recorded which). These receptors originate from a man between 18 and 35 years old who had mild COVID-19 (a few samples of this study predate the infection). Cell type and time point are not known. Both conserved end residues are part of each CDR3. Each record gives: D gene, clone size, J gene, V gene, CDR3 DNA, CDR3 protein. A D gene is named only where the DNA matches it firmly. Clone size is shown for a subset of rows, as once, few, many or a class of expanded clone.

-	-	TRBJ1-2	TRBV6-6	TGTGCCAGCAGTTACTCACCAGCTAACTATGGCTACACCTTC	CASSYSPANYGYTF
-	-	TRBJ1-1	TRBV7-8	TGTGCCAGCAGCCTCTTCCGGGGGTTGAACACTGAAGCTTTCTTT	CASSLFRGLNTEAFF
-	-	TRBJ2-5	TRBV4-2	TGTGCCAGCAGCCTTAGCGGCGCGTGGCAAGAGACCCAGTACTTC	CASSLSGAWQETQYF
-	few	TRBJ1-2	TRBV4-3	TGCGCCAGCAGCCAAGGGGCCACCTATGGCTACACCTTC	CASSQGATYGYTF
-	few	TRBJ1-5	TRBV19	TGTGCCAGTAGTTCGCGGACTGGGTATAGCAATCAGCCCCAGCATTTT	CASSSRTGYSNQPQHF
-	-	TRBJ2-1	TRBV9	TGTGCCAGCAGCGTGGTTCAGGGGAGTAATGAGCAGTTCTTC	CASSVVQGSNEQFF
TRBD1	-	TRBJ1-2	TRBV5-1	TGCGCCAGCAGCTTACAGGGGTATCACGGCTACACCTTC	CASSLQGYHGYTF
TRBD2	few	TRBJ2-3	TRBV12-3/TRBV12-4	TGTGCCAGCAGTTTAAGCGGGGGGGTAGATACGCAGTATTTT	CASSLSGGVDTQYF
-	-	TRBJ2-4	TRBV7-3	TGTGCCAGCAGCTTAGACGGGGGCGCGGACATTCAGTACTTC	CASSLDGGADIQYF
-	many	TRBJ2-1	TRBV4-1	TGCGCCAGCAGCCACCCGGTGGTAGCGGCCTACAATGAGCAGTTCTTC	CASSHPVVAAYNEQFF
-	-	TRBJ1-2	TRBV18	TGTGCCAGCTCACCATCCAGTACGGGGTATGGCTACACCTTC	CASSPSSTGYGYTF
-	few	TRBJ2-3	TRBV11-2	TGTGCCAGCAGCTTAGTTCATGGAGATACGCAGTATTTT	CASSLVHGDTQYF
-	-	TRBJ1-4	TRBV4-3	TGCGCCAGCAGCTTCTACCAGGGATCCGGGAGTGAAAAACTGTTTTTT	CASSFYQGSGSEKLFF
-	many	TRBJ1-6	TRBV25-1	TGTGCCAGCAGTGGTGCGGGAATGTCCTATAATTCACCCCTCCACTTT	CASSGAGMSYNSPLHF
-	many	TRBJ2-1	TRBV7-9	TGTGCCAGCAGCTTTGGTTTGGGGAATGAGCAGTTCTTC	CASSFGLGNEQFF
-	few	TRBJ2-1	TRBV7-9	TGTGCCAGCAGCTTAGACACTGAGCAGTTCTTC	CASSLDTEQFF
-	-	TRBJ1-1	TRBV18	TGTGCCAGCTCACCCGACAGGCAAACTGAAGCTTTCTTT	CASSPDRQTEAFF
-	-	TRBJ2-1	TRBV7-9	TGTGCCAGCAGCACCGGGAGCAGATACAATGAGCAGTTCTTC	CASSTGSRYNEQFF
TRBD2	few	TRBJ2-5	TRBV20-1	TGCAGTGCTATACTAGCGGGCCAAGAGACCCAGTACTTC	CSAILAGQETQYF
-	-	TRBJ1-1	TRBV5-1	TGCGCCAGCAGCGGAGGCAGGGCGGGCGACACTGAAGCTTTCTTT	CASSGGRAGDTEAFF
-	many	TRBJ1-1	TRBV5-4	TGTGCCAGCACCCTAGGGACTGAAGCTTTCTTT	CASTLGTEAFF
-	few	TRBJ1-1	TRBV12-3/TRBV12-4	-	CASSILGGTEAFF
TRBD2	few	TRBJ2-4	TRBV11-2	TGTGCCAGCAGCCTACCGCTCGGGGGGGCGGCCAAAAACATTCAGTACTTC	CASSLPLGGAAKNIQYF
TRBD2	few	TRBJ2-2	TRBV12-3/TRBV12-4	TGTGCCAGCAGGTCTCCCAGCGGGGGGGCCGGCACCGGGGAGCTGTTTTTT	CASRSPSGGAGTGELFF
TRBD1	few	TRBJ2-3	TRBV7-6	TGTGCCAGCAGCTTTACGTCTACTGGGACAGGGGAAGATACGCAGTATTTT	CASSFTSTGTGEDTQYF
-	few	TRBJ1-5	TRBV10-3	TGTGCCATCAGGGCCCCTGGACTGAATCAGCCCCAGCATTTT	CAIRAPGLNQPQHF
-	-	TRBJ1-5	TRBV27	TGTGCCAGCAGTTCGAACACTGTACAGCCCCAGCATTTT	CASSSNTVQPQHF
-	few	TRBJ2-3	TRBV11-2	TGTGCCAGCAGACCGGGTGGGGGGCTCGGGTATTTT	CASRPGGGLGYF
-	-	TRBJ1-6	TRBV7-3	TGTGCCAGCAGCGGGTATAACACCAATGCAGGCAAATCAACCTTT	CASSGYNTNAGKSTF
-	few	TRBJ1-1	TRBV7-9	TGTGCCAGCAGCTTAGACGGAGGCACTGAAGCTTTCTTT	CASSLDGGTEAFF
-	many	TRBJ2-3	TRBV12-3/TRBV12-4	TGTGCCAGCAGTTTTTTTGCCACACTGGCAGATACGCAGTATTTT	CASSFFATLADTQYF
TRBD2	-	TRBJ2-5	TRBV20-1	TGCAGTGTTCTTAGCGGGGGAGAAGAGACCCAGTACTTC	CSVLSGGEETQYF
TRBD1	few	TRBJ2-7	TRBV5-1	TGCGCCAGCAGTGACCGGGACAGCTCCTACGAGCAGTACTTC	CASSDRDSSYEQYF
-	few	TRBJ1-1	TRBV18	TGTGCCAGCTCAAGAGGGGTTGGGAACACTGAAGCTTTCTTT	CASSRGVGNTEAFF
-	-	TRBJ2-5	TRBV3-2	TGTGCCAGCAGCCAAAACGAGCGGGCCCCTGGGGGAGAGACCCAGTACTTC	CASSQNERAPGGETQYF
-	-	TRBJ2-7	TRBV20-1	TGCAGTGCTAGAGTCAGGAGTCCCGAGCAGTACTTC	CSARVRSPEQYF
-	-	TRBJ2-3	TRBV4-1	TGCGCCAGCAGAAACAGGGGAGGAGATACGCAGTATTTT	CASRNRGGDTQYF
-	few	TRBJ2-7	TRBV6-5	TGTGCCAGCAGTTACTCCGGGCAGGAAGCCTACGAGCAGTACTTC	CASSYSGQEAYEQYF
TRBD1	few	TRBJ2-7	TRBV6-2/TRBV6-3	TGTGCCAGCAGGCAAGTTCCGGACAGGGAGTCCTACGAGCAGTACTTC	CASRQVPDRESYEQYF
-	few	TRBJ2-3	TRBV20-1	TGCAGTGCTAGAGAAACCAGCACAGATACGCAGTATTTT	CSARETSTDTQYF
-	few	TRBJ2-3	TRBV6-5	TGTGCCAGCAGCCGTGGATCGCCCGGGGATACGCAGTATTTT	CASSRGSPGDTQYF
-	few	TRBJ1-5	TRBV19	TGTGCCAGTAGGATGGACGGAACCCACCAGCCCCAGCATTTT	CASRMDGTHQPQHF
-	many	TRBJ2-1	TRBV4-3	TGCGCCAGCAGCCAATTAAGTACTAGGAATGAGCAGTTCTTC	CASSQLSTRNEQFF
-	many	TRBJ2-3	TRBV27	TGTGCCAGCAGTTTATCGCAGGGTGGCACAGATACGCAGTATTTT	CASSLSQGGTDTQYF
-	few	TRBJ1-2	TRBV12-3/TRBV12-4	TGTGCCAGCACCTTGAAGGGGCTCTATGGCTACACCTTC	CASTLKGLYGYTF